The clone carrying this T cell receptor beta chain was recorded a few times. Antigen: not known. The trim removed 5 bases at V and 7 bases at J, leaving 9 bases unmatched. The CDR3 is 15 amino acids. CDR1 KGHSH and CDR2 LQKENI come from the germline V gene. The data were obtained in a study of T cells after yellow fever vaccination. Study findings and constraints: Researchers noted that a small share of clonotypes showed up in both CD4 and CD8 compartments. In post-booster samples, most primary-vaccination clones reappeared (just under 97% CD4, 88% CD8).

The 5'RACE template-switching step produced TCR cDNA and added a universal primer site and UMIs. Each CDR3 protein gets one entry after TCRdb re-called the 5' RACE reads with MiXCR. This sample has under 500,000 distinct CDR3 sequences; 15% to 20% occur once, and the top ten carry 15% to 20%. The rearrangement links TRBV18 to TRBJ2-1; 9 bases are a match to TRBD2. The sequencing here drew on PBMCs, taken before the yellow fever booster vaccination. The receptor's source is a man between 18 and 35 years old who received the YFV17D yellow fever vaccine. This CDR3 reads CASSFPGTSKNEQFF. The CDR3 nucleotides read TGTGCCAGCTCATTCCCCGGGACTAGCAAGAATGAGCAGTTCTTC.